Here is one T cell receptor beta chain with its context. These data come from a study of blood T cell repertoires in COVID-19. The CDR3 is 15 amino acids. With 6 bases clipped from V and 6 bases from J, the junction kept 7 bases outside the gene matches. Germline V CDR1 and CDR2: MGHRA, YSYEKL. Using immunoSEQ multiplex PCR, the repertoire was profiled, and TCRdb retains in-frame clones only, with some absent. Of about 280,000 clones in the sample, 85% were seen once. The sequence came from a human donor in a cohort sampled during active COVID-19. The V call is TRBV4-1, the J call TRBJ2-3, with 12 positions matching TRBD2. Sequenced material: peripheral blood. Here the CDR3 reads CASRPTSGRGDTQYF. As DNA, the CDR3 is TGCGCCAGCAGACCGACTAGCGGGAGAGGTGATACGCAGTATTTT.